These 18 T cell receptor beta chains share one sample of origin, sequenced in a study of T cell responses to AZD1222 COVID-19 vaccine. Produced via immunoSEQ multiplex PCR; TCRdb's table is partial and in-frame only. The data hold about 270,000 clones, with about 94% observed a single time. The sample consisted of peripheral blood, taken 28 days after the second AZD1222 dose. Source of these receptors: an adult who received the AZD1222 COVID-19 vaccine.

The chain employs TRBV6-6 and TRBJ2-1, with TRBD2 as a possible D gene (5 bases). Trimming pared 2 bases from V and 0 bases from J, leaving 11 bases between. Germline V lookup: CDR1 MNHNY, CDR2 SVGAGI (reference sequence). This CDR3 region has 16 residues. Here the CDR3 DNA reads TGTGCCAGCAGTTACAACCCGGGATTCTCCTACAATGAGCAGTTCTTC. Amino acid sequence: CASSYNPGFSYNEQFF.

The CDR3 sequence is CSVDAGGTMRQFF. CDR3 nucleotides: TGCAGCGTTGATGCGGGAGGGACAATGAGGCAGTTCTTC. This rearrangement joins TRBV29-1 to TRBJ2-1; 9 nucleotides align to TRBD2. This CDR3 is 13 amino acids long. V dropped 3 bases and J dropped 12; count of bases not matched to a gene: 9. Germline V lookup: CDR1 SQVTM, CDR2 ANQGSEA.

The chain carries TRBV5-1 and TRBJ1-6; 7 bases map to TRBD1. The germline gives CDR1 SGHRS, CDR2 YFSETQ. Trimming took 2 bases from V and 5 from J; bases not matched to a gene: 1. The CDR3 consists of 14 residues. CDR3 residues: CASSFGQDNSPLHF. The DNA for the CDR3 is TGCGCCAGCAGCTTCGGACAGGATAATTCACCCCTCCACTTT.

This clone is a singleton in its sample. The rearrangement joins TRBV5-1 to TRBJ1-5, with D perhaps TRBD1 (6 bases). This CDR3 is built from 15 residues. From germline, CDR1 is SGHRS and CDR2 YFSETQ. Trimming took off 1 base at V and 6 bases at J, with 14 bases between the two ends. CDR3 sequence reads: CASSLLPGEGQPQHF. CDR3 nucleotide sequence: TGCGCCAGCAGCTTGCTTCCAGGGGAGGGTCAGCCCCAGCATTTT.

The V and J genes are TRBV2 and TRBJ1-3; D is unclear. Looked up from germline, CDR1 is SNHLY and CDR2 is FYNNEI. This CDR3 is built from 15 residues. V lost 4 bases to trimming and J lost 4 bases, with 14 bases between them. The CDR3: CASSVRRAAGNTIYF. The CDR3 DNA follows: TGTGCCAGCAGTGTCCGCCGGGCGGCGGGAAACACCATATATTTT. Using reference TRBV2 and TRBJ1-3 for the parts outside the CDR3, the full variable domain is EPEVTQTPSHQVTQMGQEVILRCVPISNHLYFYWYRQILGQKVEFLVSFYNNEISEKSEIFDDQFSVERPDGSNFTLKIRSTKLEDSAMYFCASSVRRAAGNTIYFGEGSWLTVV.

The chain has TRBV5-4 and TRBJ1-6; D uncertain. This CDR3 spans 15 amino acids. Per the germline V gene, CDR1 is SGHNT and CDR2 is YYREEE (reference sequence). V was clipped by 0 bases and J by 10 bases, with 14 bases between them. Here the CDR3 reads CASSLGPLHFSPLHF. The CDR3 DNA sequence: TGTGCCAGCAGCTTGGGTCCCCTCCACTTCTCACCCCTCCACTTT. The full variable domain, completed using reference TRBV5-4 and TRBJ1-6, is ETGVTQSPTHLIKTRGQQVTLRCSSQSGHNTVSWYQQALGQGPQFIFQYYREEENGRGNFPPRFSGLQFPNYSSELNVNALELDDSALYLCASSLGPLHFSPLHFGNGTRLTVT.

This clone was seen only once. The rearrangement joins TRBV2 to TRBJ2-4; the D gene is possibly TRBD1 (6 bases). This CDR3 is 15 amino acids long. Trimming cost V 4 bases and J 7 bases, with 17 bases left between them. The germline CDR1 and CDR2 sequences are SNHLY and FYNNEI. The CDR3: CASSGRNRVPNIQYF. In DNA, the CDR3 is TGTGCCAGCAGTGGGAGGAACAGGGTCCCTAACATTCAGTACTTC.

The chain is built from TRBV28 and TRBJ1-2; maybe TRBD1 (5 bases). Trimming left V 5 bases short and J 4 bases short, with 8 bases between. The CDR3 has 12 residues. Germline CDR1 and CDR2: MDHEN and SYDVKM. CDR3 in DNA: TGTGCCAGCAGTCGACAGCTCTATGGCTACACCTTC. Protein product: CASSRQLYGYTF.

This chain connects TRBV7-2 to TRBJ2-7; D gene ambiguous. CDR3 size: 13 residues. Deletions cut 5 bases from V and 7 bases from J, with 15 bases between. Germline assignment: CDR1 SGHTA and CDR2 FQGNSA. Here the CDR3 DNA reads TGTGCCAGCAGCCCCCGGGTGAGTCGTGAGCAGTACTTC. Translating it yields CASSPRVSREQYF.

The chain has TRBV7-3 and TRBJ1-1; D unclear. The CDR3 length is 13 residues. V was clipped by 1 base and J by 1 base, with 4 bases between them. Per germline, CDR1 SGHTA and CDR2 FQGTGA. The CDR3 here is CASSLKTNTEAFF. DNA of the CDR3: TGTGCCAGCAGCTTAAAAACGAACACTGAAGCTTTCTTT.

The chain uses TRBV5-1 and TRBJ2-5; 11 bases align to TRBD1. This CDR3 spans 15 amino acids. J lost 5 bases, V lost 4 bases, and 7 bases had no gene match. The V gene's germline CDR1 is SGHRS and CDR2 YFSETQ. As DNA, the CDR3 is TGCGCCAGCAGCCTGGACAGGGGGCGAGGGGAGACCCAGTACTTC. It specifies CASSLDRGRGETQYF.

This clone was counted once. V gene TRBV5-8 combines with J gene TRBJ1-3; D not certain. The CDR3 is 15 amino acids. With 0 bases removed from V and 2 bases from J, the gap between germline ends came to 9 bases. Germline V gene sequence: CDR1 SGHTS, CDR2 YDEGEE. CDR3 sequence reads: CASSLEYGPGNTIYF. DNA of the CDR3: TGTGCCAGCAGCTTGGAGTACGGGCCTGGAAACACCATATATTTT.

The chain carries TRBV5-6 and TRBJ1-4; TRBD1 aligns across 7 bases. The V segment lost 5 bases and the J segment 8 bases; nucleotides outside the gene matches: 9. CDR3 size: 14 residues. Per the germline V gene, CDR1 is SGHDT and CDR2 is YYEEEE. This chain's CDR3 is CASSPQGRGEKLFF. The CDR3 DNA reads TGTGCCAGCAGTCCACAGGGGAGGGGAGAAAAACTGTTTTTT. Full variable domain (missing parts from reference TRBV5-6 and TRBJ1-4): DAGVTQSPTHLIKTRGQQVTLRCSPKSGHDTVSWYQQALGQGPQFIFQYYEEEERQRGNFPDRFSGHQFPNYSSELNVNALLLGDSALYLCASSPQGRGEKLFFGSGTQLSVL.

The rearrangement links TRBV3-1 (or the pseudogene TRBV3-2) to TRBJ2-1, with 11 bases lining up with TRBD2. Germline CDR1 LGHDT, CDR2 YNNKEL (reference sequence). V was clipped by 6 bases and J by 8 bases; unmatched bases: 3. CDR3 length: 13 residues. This chain's CDR3 is CASRLAGGDEQFF. DNA of the CDR3: TGTGCCAGCAGGTTAGCGGGAGGGGATGAGCAGTTCTTC.

V is TRBV11-2 and J is TRBJ1-2; 8 nucleotides match TRBD1. The germline V gene encodes CDR1 SGHAT and CDR2 FQNNGV. Losses at the gene ends were 5 bases for V and 0 bases for J; bases not matched to a gene: 11. CDR3 length equals 17 residues. The CDR3: CASSPRTGIESNYGYTF. CDR3 DNA sequence: TGTGCCAGCAGCCCCAGGACAGGGATCGAATCTAACTATGGCTACACCTTC.

The chain has TRBV5-1 and TRBJ1-6, with 10 nucleotides matching TRBD1. Germline-derived CDR1 and CDR2 are SGHRS and YFSETQ. The CDR3 sequence is 18 residues long. The J segment lost 8 bases and the V segment lost 4 bases, leaving 15 bases of the junction unmatched. The DNA for the CDR3 is TGCGCCAGCAGCATCCGGGACAGGGGAGAGATTCGGCATTCACCCCTCCACTTT. It specifies CASSIRDRGEIRHSPLHF.

This chain uses TRBV19 with TRBJ2-3; 13 positions match TRBD2. Looked up from germline, CDR1 is LNHDA and CDR2 is SQIVND (reference sequence). V shed 5 bases, J shed 2 bases, and the junction held 16 bases outside the gene matches. The CDR3 has 20 residues. CDR3 nucleotides: TGTGCCAGTAGTCGAAGACCTAGGACTAGCGGGAGCCACACCACAGATACGCAGTATTTT. It codes for CASSRRPRTSGSHTTDTQYF.

V and J are TRBV27 and TRBJ1-2, with D unclear. V lost 2 bases and J 4 bases, leaving 11 bases between the germline ends. This CDR3 is built from 14 residues. Germline values: CDR1 MNHEY, CDR2 SMNVEV (reference sequence). The CDR3 protein is CASSLIPNVYGYTF. As DNA, the CDR3 is TGTGCCAGCAGTTTAATCCCTAATGTCTATGGCTACACCTTC.